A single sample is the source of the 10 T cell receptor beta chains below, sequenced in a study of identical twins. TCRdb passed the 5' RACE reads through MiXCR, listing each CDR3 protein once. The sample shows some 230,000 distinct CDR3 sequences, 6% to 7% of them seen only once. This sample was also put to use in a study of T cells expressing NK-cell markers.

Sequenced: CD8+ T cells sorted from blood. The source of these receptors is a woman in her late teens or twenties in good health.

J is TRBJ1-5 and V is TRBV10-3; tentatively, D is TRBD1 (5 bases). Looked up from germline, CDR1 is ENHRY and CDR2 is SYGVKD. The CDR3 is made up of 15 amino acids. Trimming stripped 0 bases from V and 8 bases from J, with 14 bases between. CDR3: CAISESILTGEPQHF. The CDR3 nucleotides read TGTGCCATCAGTGAGTCGATCCTTACGGGGGAGCCCCAGCATTTT.

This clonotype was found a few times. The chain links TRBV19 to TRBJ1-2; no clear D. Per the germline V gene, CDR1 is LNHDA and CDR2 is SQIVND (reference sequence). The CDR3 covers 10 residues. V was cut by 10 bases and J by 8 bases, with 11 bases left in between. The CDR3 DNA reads TGTGCCATCCGGACTGAGGGCTACACCTTC. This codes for CAIRTEGYTF. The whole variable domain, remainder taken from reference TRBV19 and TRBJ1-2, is DGGITQSPKYLFRKEGQNVTLSCEQNLNHDAMYWYRQDPGQGLRLIYYSQIVNDFQKGDIAEGYSVSREKKESFPLTVTSAQKNPTAFYLCAIRTEGYTFGSGTRLTVV.

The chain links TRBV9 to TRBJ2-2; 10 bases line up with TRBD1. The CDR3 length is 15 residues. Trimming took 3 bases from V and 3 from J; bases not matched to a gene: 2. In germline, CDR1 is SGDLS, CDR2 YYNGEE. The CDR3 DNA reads TGTGCCAGCAGCGAGACAGGGGGCTACACCGGGGAGCTGTTTTTT. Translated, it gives CASSETGGYTGELFF.

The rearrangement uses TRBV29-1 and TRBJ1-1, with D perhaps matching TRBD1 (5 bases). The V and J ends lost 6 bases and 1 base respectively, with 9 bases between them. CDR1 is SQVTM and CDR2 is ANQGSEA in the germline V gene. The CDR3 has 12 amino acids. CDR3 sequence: CSVTDKNTEAFF. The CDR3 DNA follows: TGCAGCGTCACGGACAAGAACACTGAAGCTTTCTTT.

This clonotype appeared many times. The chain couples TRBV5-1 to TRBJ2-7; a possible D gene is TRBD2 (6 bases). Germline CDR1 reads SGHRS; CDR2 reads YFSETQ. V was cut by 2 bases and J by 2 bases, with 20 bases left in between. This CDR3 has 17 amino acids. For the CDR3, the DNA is TGCGCCAGCAGCTTAACGAGGGTTAGCGGCGTTCCCTACGAGCAGTACTTC. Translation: CASSLTRVSGVPYEQYF.

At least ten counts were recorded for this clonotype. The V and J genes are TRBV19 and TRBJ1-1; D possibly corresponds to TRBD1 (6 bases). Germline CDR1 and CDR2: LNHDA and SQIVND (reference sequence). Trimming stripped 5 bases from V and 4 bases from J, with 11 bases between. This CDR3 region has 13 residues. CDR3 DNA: TGTGCCAGTAGTGCGGACAGCCGCACTGAAGCTTTCTTT. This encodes CASSADSRTEAFF.

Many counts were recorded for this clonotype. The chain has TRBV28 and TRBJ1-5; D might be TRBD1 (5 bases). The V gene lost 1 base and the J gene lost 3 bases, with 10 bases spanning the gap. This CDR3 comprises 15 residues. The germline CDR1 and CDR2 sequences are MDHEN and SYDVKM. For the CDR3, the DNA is TGTGCCAGCAGTTTATCGACAGAGATCAATCAGCCCCAGCATTTT. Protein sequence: CASSLSTEINQPQHF.

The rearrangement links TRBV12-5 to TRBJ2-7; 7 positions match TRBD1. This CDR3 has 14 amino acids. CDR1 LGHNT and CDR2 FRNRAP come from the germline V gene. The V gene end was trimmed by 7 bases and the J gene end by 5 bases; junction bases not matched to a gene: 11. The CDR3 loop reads CASAESTGSHEQYF. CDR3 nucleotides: TGTGCTAGTGCCGAATCGACAGGGTCTCACGAGCAGTACTTC. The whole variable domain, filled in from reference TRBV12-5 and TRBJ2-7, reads DARVTQTPRHKVTEMGQEVTMRCQPILGHNTVFWYRQTMMQGLELLAYFRNRAPLDDSGMPKDRFSAEMPDATLATLKIQPSEPRDSAVYFCASAESTGSHEQYFGPGTRLTVT.

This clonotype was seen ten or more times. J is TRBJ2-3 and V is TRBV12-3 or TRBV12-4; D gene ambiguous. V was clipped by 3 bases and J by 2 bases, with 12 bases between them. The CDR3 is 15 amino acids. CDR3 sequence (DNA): TGTGCCAGCAGTTTGGTTTTCGGCTACACAGATACGCAGTATTTT. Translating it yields CASSLVFGYTDTQYF.

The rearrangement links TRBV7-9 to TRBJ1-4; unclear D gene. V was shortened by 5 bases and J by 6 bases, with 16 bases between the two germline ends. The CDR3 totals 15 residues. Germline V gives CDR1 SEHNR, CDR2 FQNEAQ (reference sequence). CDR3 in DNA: TGTGCCAGCAGCCGGCGCGGGGATCCCTATGAAAAACTGTTTTTT. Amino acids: CASSRRGDPYEKLFF.